A selection of T cell receptor beta chains follows, all from one sample in a study of cytomegalovirus exposure and HLA in healthy donors. Produced via immunoSEQ multiplex PCR; TCRdb's table is partial and in-frame only. The sample has 150,000 to 200,000 clones, around 75% seen once. The sample consisted of PBMCs. These TCRs come from a male donor in good health and CMV-seropositive. Each CDR3 is given with its conserved first and last residue. The D gene is left open where the match is weak. Clone size is shown for a subset of rows, as once, few, many or a class of expanded clone.

clone size: -; D gene: -; J gene: TRBJ2-2; CDR3 length: 15; V gene: TRBV5-1; CDR3 protein: CASSAQGSNTGELFF; CDR3 DNA: TGCGCCAGCAGCGCACAGGGTTCCAACACCGGGGAGCTGTTTTTT
clone size: -; D gene: TRBD1; J gene: TRBJ2-7; CDR3 length: 14; V gene: TRBV6-5; CDR3 protein: CASTDRGGPYEQYF; CDR3 DNA: TGTGCCAGCACTGACAGGGGGGGACCCTACGAGCAGTACTTC
clone size: few; D gene: -; J gene: TRBJ1-2; CDR3 length: 14; V gene: TRBV30; CDR3 protein: CAWSVPLSSKGYTF; CDR3 DNA: TGTGCCTGGAGTGTACCTCTCAGTTCCAAAGGCTACACCTTC
clone size: -; D gene: -; J gene: TRBJ2-4; CDR3 length: 14; V gene: TRBV6-4; CDR3 protein: CASSEESSRGIQYF; CDR3 DNA: TGTGCCAGCAGTGAAGAATCTAGTAGGGGCATTCAGTACTTC
clone size: -; D gene: TRBD2; J gene: TRBJ2-2; CDR3 length: 15; V gene: TRBV28; CDR3 protein: CASIFSGSNTGELFF; CDR3 DNA: TGTGCCAGCATTTTTAGCGGGAGTAATACCGGGGAGCTGTTTTTT
clone size: -; D gene: TRBD1; J gene: TRBJ1-5; CDR3 length: 15; V gene: TRBV19; CDR3 protein: CASRSGTGDVRPQHF; CDR3 DNA: TGTGCCAGTAGGTCCGGGACAGGGGATGTCCGGCCCCAGCATTTT
clone size: -; D gene: -; J gene: TRBJ1-1; CDR3 length: 15; V gene: TRBV4-3; CDR3 protein: CASSQEAGLNTEAFF; CDR3 DNA: TGCGCCAGCAGCCAAGAAGCAGGGCTGAACACTGAAGCTTTCTTT
clone size: -; D gene: -; J gene: TRBJ1-4; CDR3 length: 14; V gene: TRBV11-3; CDR3 protein: CASSLPMTAEKLFF; CDR3 DNA: TGTGCCAGCAGCTTACCCATGACTGCCGAAAAACTGTTTTTT
clone size: -; D gene: -; J gene: TRBJ1-2; CDR3 length: 13; V gene: TRBV5-1; CDR3 protein: CASRTGTNYGYTF; CDR3 DNA: TGCGCCAGCAGGACAGGAACTAACTATGGCTACACCTTC
clone size: -; D gene: -; J gene: TRBJ2-1; CDR3 length: 12; V gene: TRBV29-1; CDR3 protein: CSVVLSDRRAFF; CDR3 DNA: TGCAGCGTTGTCCTCTCGGACCGCAGGGCGTTCTTC
clone size: -; D gene: TRBD1; J gene: TRBJ2-3; CDR3 length: 16; V gene: TRBV9; CDR3 protein: CASSQLGTGGLYTQYF; CDR3 DNA: TGTGCCAGCAGCCAGTTGGGGACAGGGGGCCTGTATACGCAGTATTTT
clone size: -; D gene: -; J gene: TRBJ1-4; CDR3 length: 15; V gene: TRBV11-1; CDR3 protein: CASSTTGSSNEKLFF; CDR3 DNA: TGTGCCAGCAGCACCACAGGATCGTCTAATGAAAAACTGTTTTTT
clone size: -; D gene: TRBD1; J gene: TRBJ1-1; CDR3 length: 16; V gene: TRBV6-5; CDR3 protein: CASSYSLQTGGTEAFF; CDR3 DNA: TGTGCCAGCAGTTACTCCTTACAGACAGGGGGGACTGAAGCTTTCTTT
clone size: -; D gene: -; J gene: TRBJ2-1; CDR3 length: 12; V gene: TRBV27; CDR3 protein: CASSESLEGQFF; CDR3 DNA: TGTGCCAGCAGCGAGAGCCTGGAGGGACAGTTCTTC
clone size: -; D gene: -; J gene: TRBJ2-1; CDR3 length: 14; V gene: TRBV2; CDR3 protein: CASSGVGRGREQFF; CDR3 DNA: TGTGCCAGCAGTGGTGTGGGGCGTGGTCGGGAGCAGTTCTTC
clone size: -; D gene: TRBD1; J gene: TRBJ1-2; CDR3 length: 15; V gene: TRBV5-1; CDR3 protein: CASSLEGQGNYGYTF; CDR3 DNA: TGCGCCAGCAGCTTGGAGGGACAGGGTAACTATGGCTACACCTTC
clone size: -; D gene: -; J gene: TRBJ2-7; CDR3 length: 14; V gene: TRBV14; CDR3 protein: CASSQSGVSYEQYF; CDR3 DNA: TGTGCCAGCAGCCAGTCCGGGGTCTCCTACGAGCAGTACTTC
clone size: -; D gene: TRBD2; J gene: TRBJ2-1; CDR3 length: 16; V gene: TRBV7-2; CDR3 protein: CASSHPNGLEYNEQFF; CDR3 DNA: TGTGCCAGCAGTCACCCGAACGGACTAGAATACAATGAGCAGTTCTTC
clone size: -; D gene: -; J gene: TRBJ2-3; CDR3 length: 16; V gene: TRBV7-3; CDR3 protein: CASSPIQGDSTDTQYF; CDR3 DNA: TGTGCCAGCAGCCCCATACAGGGCGATAGCACAGATACGCAGTATTTT
clone size: -; D gene: -; J gene: TRBJ2-7; CDR3 length: 11; V gene: TRBV6-5; CDR3 protein: CASSYRAQQYF; CDR3 DNA: TGTGCCAGCAGTTACAGAGCGCAGCAGTACTTC
clone size: -; D gene: -; J gene: TRBJ1-5; CDR3 length: 15; V gene: TRBV19; CDR3 protein: CATSTVPISNQPQHF; CDR3 DNA: TGTGCCACCTCGACAGTGCCCATTAGCAATCAGCCCCAGCATTTT
clone size: -; D gene: -; J gene: TRBJ1-1; CDR3 length: 15; V gene: TRBV28; CDR3 protein: CASSPTSPASSEAFF; CDR3 DNA: TGTGCCAGCAGTCCCACTTCACCAGCGAGCTCTGAAGCTTTCTTT
clone size: -; D gene: -; J gene: TRBJ2-2; CDR3 length: 15; V gene: TRBV28; CDR3 protein: CASSLSRAGTGELFF; CDR3 DNA: TGTGCCAGCAGTTTATCGAGGGCGGGGACCGGGGAGCTGTTTTTT
clone size: -; D gene: -; J gene: TRBJ1-2; CDR3 length: 13; V gene: TRBV27; CDR3 protein: CASTSNGGVSYTF; CDR3 DNA: TGTGCCAGCACCTCGAATGGGGGGGTTAGCTACACCTTC
clone size: -; D gene: -; J gene: TRBJ2-2; CDR3 length: 13; V gene: TRBV7-2; CDR3 protein: CASSGRNTGELFF; CDR3 DNA: TGTGCCAGCAGCGGCCGCAACACCGGGGAGCTGTTTTTT
clone size: once; D gene: -; J gene: TRBJ2-5; CDR3 length: 15; V gene: TRBV7-3; CDR3 protein: CASSSHQVNGETQYF; CDR3 DNA: TGTGCCAGCAGCTCCCATCAGGTGAACGGCGAGACCCAGTACTTC
clone size: -; D gene: TRBD2; J gene: TRBJ2-1; CDR3 length: 15; V gene: TRBV19; CDR3 protein: CASSMSGGAWNEQFF; CDR3 DNA: TGTGCCAGTAGTATGAGCGGGGGGGCCTGGAATGAGCAGTTCTTC
clone size: -; D gene: -; J gene: TRBJ2-7; CDR3 length: 10; V gene: TRBV9; CDR3 protein: CASSVYEQYF; CDR3 DNA: TGTGCCAGCAGCGTCTACGAGCAGTACTTC
clone size: -; D gene: -; J gene: TRBJ2-1; CDR3 length: 13; V gene: TRBV4-3; CDR3 protein: CASSQELGNEQFF; CDR3 DNA: TGCGCCAGCAGCCAGGAACTAGGCAATGAGCAGTTCTTC
clone size: -; D gene: TRBD1; J gene: TRBJ1-2; CDR3 length: 16; V gene: TRBV4-2; CDR3 protein: CASSSRDRGDFWGYTF; CDR3 DNA: TGTGCCAGCAGCTCCCGGGACAGGGGCGATTTTTGGGGCTACACCTTC
clone size: -; D gene: -; J gene: TRBJ2-3; CDR3 length: 13; V gene: TRBV6-1; CDR3 protein: CASSEPAVLSQYF; CDR3 DNA: TGTGCCAGCAGTGAACCCGCGGTCCTTTCGCAGTATTTT
clone size: -; D gene: TRBD1; J gene: TRBJ1-2; CDR3 length: 14; V gene: TRBV5-4; CDR3 protein: CASSERQGAVGYTF; CDR3 DNA: TGTGCCAGCAGCGAAAGACAGGGGGCGGTCGGCTACACCTTC
clone size: -; D gene: -; J gene: TRBJ1-1; CDR3 length: 12; V gene: TRBV23-1; CDR3 protein: CASSQLDSEAFF; CDR3 DNA: TGCGCCAGCAGTCAGCTCGACAGTGAAGCTTTCTTT
clone size: -; D gene: -; J gene: TRBJ1-2; CDR3 length: 14; V gene: TRBV7-2; CDR3 protein: CASSVTATRYGYTF; CDR3 DNA: TGTGCCAGCAGCGTAACAGCCACGCGCTATGGCTACACCTTC
clone size: -; D gene: -; J gene: TRBJ1-1; CDR3 length: 13; V gene: TRBV4-1; CDR3 protein: CASSQGPSTEAFF; CDR3 DNA: TGCGCCAGCAGCCAAGGTCCCTCCACTGAAGCTTTCTTT
clone size: -; D gene: TRBD2; J gene: TRBJ2-4; CDR3 length: 17; V gene: TRBV5-1; CDR3 protein: CASSSRMGLAGEGIQYF; CDR3 DNA: TGCGCCAGCAGCTCTAGGATGGGACTAGCGGGAGAAGGCATTCAGTACTTC
clone size: -; D gene: -; J gene: TRBJ2-3; CDR3 length: 12; V gene: TRBV5-8; CDR3 protein: CASSLVSLTQYF; CDR3 DNA: TGTGCCAGCAGCTTGGTTAGCCTCACGCAGTATTTT
clone size: -; D gene: -; J gene: TRBJ2-7; CDR3 length: 15; V gene: TRBV5-6; CDR3 protein: CASSLEFGAPREQYF; CDR3 DNA: TGTGCCAGCAGCTTGGAATTTGGGGCACCACGGGAGCAGTACTTC
clone size: once; D gene: -; J gene: TRBJ2-1; CDR3 length: 13; V gene: TRBV18; CDR3 protein: CASSLLRYNEQFF; CDR3 DNA: TGTGCCAGCTCACTACTACGGTACAATGAGCAGTTCTTC
clone size: -; D gene: -; J gene: TRBJ1-3; CDR3 length: 16; V gene: TRBV7-9; CDR3 protein: CASSSSVLGRGNTIYF; CDR3 DNA: TGTGCCAGCAGCTCCTCGGTTCTGGGGCGAGGAAACACCATATATTTT
clone size: -; D gene: -; J gene: TRBJ2-2; CDR3 length: 15; V gene: TRBV9; CDR3 protein: CASSVESGFTGELFF; CDR3 DNA: TGTGCCAGCAGCGTAGAATCAGGTTTCACCGGGGAGCTGTTTTTT
clone size: -; D gene: -; J gene: TRBJ1-1; CDR3 length: 13; V gene: TRBV27; CDR3 protein: CASSLFGTSEAFF; CDR3 DNA: TGTGCCAGCAGTTTATTTGGGACTTCTGAAGCTTTCTTT
clone size: -; D gene: -; J gene: TRBJ1-1; CDR3 length: 14; V gene: TRBV6-6; CDR3 protein: CASRLDRLNTEAFF; CDR3 DNA: TGTGCCAGCAGATTGGACAGACTGAACACTGAAGCTTTCTTT
clone size: few; D gene: -; J gene: TRBJ2-3; CDR3 length: 17; V gene: TRBV7-2; CDR3 protein: CASSLVPGGGGTDTQYF; CDR3 DNA: TGTGCCAGCAGCTTAGTTCCCGGAGGGGGGGGCACAGATACGCAGTATTTT
clone size: few; D gene: -; J gene: TRBJ1-5; CDR3 length: 14; V gene: TRBV7-6; CDR3 protein: CASSPTVSNQPQHF; CDR3 DNA: TGTGCCAGCAGCCCGACAGTTAGCAATCAGCCCCAGCATTTT
clone size: -; D gene: TRBD1; J gene: TRBJ1-5; CDR3 length: 14; V gene: TRBV30; CDR3 protein: CAWSPGQTNQPQHF; CDR3 DNA: TGTGCCTGGAGCCCGGGACAGACAAATCAGCCCCAGCATTTT
clone size: once; D gene: -; J gene: TRBJ2-7; CDR3 length: 13; V gene: TRBV6-5; CDR3 protein: CASRMRGGYEQYF; CDR3 DNA: TGTGCCAGCCGCATGAGGGGGGGCTACGAGCAGTACTTC
clone size: -; D gene: -; J gene: TRBJ2-5; CDR3 length: 18; V gene: TRBV9; CDR3 protein: CASSRSPLQGKGSETQYF; CDR3 DNA: TGTGCCAGCAGCCGTTCCCCCCTCCAGGGAAAGGGCTCTGAGACCCAGTACTTC
clone size: -; D gene: -; J gene: TRBJ1-1; CDR3 length: 12; V gene: TRBV6-6; CDR3 protein: CASSLEGTEAFF; CDR3 DNA: TGTGCCAGCAGTCTAGAAGGCACTGAAGCTTTCTTT
clone size: -; D gene: TRBD2; J gene: TRBJ2-3; CDR3 length: 16; V gene: TRBV19; CDR3 protein: CASNGLAGRGGDTQYF; CDR3 DNA: TGTGCCAGTAACGGACTAGCGGGCCGGGGGGGGGATACGCAGTATTTT
clone size: -; D gene: -; J gene: TRBJ1-1; CDR3 length: 12; V gene: TRBV7-3; CDR3 protein: CASSTQGAEAFF; CDR3 DNA: TGTGCCAGCAGCACACAGGGCGCTGAAGCTTTCTTT
clone size: -; D gene: -; J gene: TRBJ2-7; CDR3 length: 14; V gene: TRBV5-1; CDR3 protein: CASTPTEHSYEQYF; CDR3 DNA: TGCGCCAGCACTCCGACAGAGCACTCCTACGAGCAGTACTTC
clone size: few; D gene: -; J gene: TRBJ2-3; CDR3 length: 14; V gene: TRBV5-4; CDR3 protein: CASSLYGSTDTQYF; CDR3 DNA: TGTGCCAGCAGCTTGTACGGTAGCACAGATACGCAGTATTTT